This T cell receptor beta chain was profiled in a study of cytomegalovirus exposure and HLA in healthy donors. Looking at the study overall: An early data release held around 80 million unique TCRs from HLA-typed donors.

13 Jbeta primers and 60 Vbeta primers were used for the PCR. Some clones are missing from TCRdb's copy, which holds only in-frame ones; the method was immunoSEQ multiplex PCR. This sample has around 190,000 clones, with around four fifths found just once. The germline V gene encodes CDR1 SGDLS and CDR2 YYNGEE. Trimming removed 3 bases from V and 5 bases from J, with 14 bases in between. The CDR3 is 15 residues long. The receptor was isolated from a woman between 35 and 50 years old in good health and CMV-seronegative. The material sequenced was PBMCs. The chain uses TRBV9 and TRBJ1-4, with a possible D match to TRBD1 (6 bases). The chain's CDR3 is CASSGGTTSNEKLFF. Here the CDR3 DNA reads TGTGCCAGCAGCGGGGGGACAACTTCGAATGAAAAACTGTTTTTT. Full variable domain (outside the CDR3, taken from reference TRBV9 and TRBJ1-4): DSGVTQTPKHLITATGQRVTLRCSPRSGDLSVYWYQQSLDQGLQFLIQYYNGEERAKGNILERFSAQQFPDLHSELNLSSLELGDSALYFCASSGGTTSNEKLFFGSGTQLSVL.